One sample yielded the 3 T cell receptor beta chains listed below, sequenced in a study of cytomegalovirus exposure and HLA in healthy donors. In the PCR, 60 Vbeta and 13 Jbeta primers were used. Sequencing was performed with immunoSEQ multiplex PCR; in TCRdb, only in-frame clones are kept and a portion is missing. This repertoire includes just under 65,000 clones. Sequenced: PBMCs. All receptors derive from a boy aged 10-17 years in good health and CMV-seronegative.

This chain's CDR3 is CASSHVFGTSGKETQYF. CDR3 nucleotide sequence: TGCGCCAGCAGCCATGTATTCGGGACTAGCGGGAAAGAGACCCAGTACTTC. This chain uses TRBV4-1 with TRBJ2-5; TRBD2 matches 13 bases. V lost 3 bases and J lost 3; bases outside the gene matches: 7. The CDR3 consists of 17 residues. From germline, CDR1 is MGHRA and CDR2 YSYEKL.

The CDR3 coding sequence is TGTGCCAGCAGCTTGGGCAGAGCTGGAAGGGAGCAGTACTTC. Its translation is CASSLGRAGREQYF. The V call is TRBV7-2, the J call TRBJ2-7; D is ambiguous. V shed 3 bases and J shed 7 bases, with 16 bases lying between them. Germline loops: CDR1 SGHTA, CDR2 FQGNSA. CDR3 length: 14 residues. The full variable domain, rest sourced from reference TRBV7-2 and TRBJ2-7, is GAGVSQSPSNKVTEKGKDVELRCDPISGHTALYWYRQSLGQGLEFLIYFQGNSAPDKSGLPSDRFSAERTGGSVSTLTIQRTQQEDSAVYLCASSLGRAGREQYFGPGTRLTVT.

The rearrangement links TRBV4-1 to TRBJ2-2, with a possible D match to TRBD1 (6 bases). Per the germline V gene, CDR1 is MGHRA and CDR2 is YSYEKL. This CDR3 spans 14 amino acids. Trimming pared 0 bases from V and 5 bases from J, leaving 7 bases between. The CDR3 DNA reads TGCGCCAGCAGCCAAGAAGGGGGAACCGGGGAGCTGTTTTTT. Residues: CASSQEGGTGELFF.